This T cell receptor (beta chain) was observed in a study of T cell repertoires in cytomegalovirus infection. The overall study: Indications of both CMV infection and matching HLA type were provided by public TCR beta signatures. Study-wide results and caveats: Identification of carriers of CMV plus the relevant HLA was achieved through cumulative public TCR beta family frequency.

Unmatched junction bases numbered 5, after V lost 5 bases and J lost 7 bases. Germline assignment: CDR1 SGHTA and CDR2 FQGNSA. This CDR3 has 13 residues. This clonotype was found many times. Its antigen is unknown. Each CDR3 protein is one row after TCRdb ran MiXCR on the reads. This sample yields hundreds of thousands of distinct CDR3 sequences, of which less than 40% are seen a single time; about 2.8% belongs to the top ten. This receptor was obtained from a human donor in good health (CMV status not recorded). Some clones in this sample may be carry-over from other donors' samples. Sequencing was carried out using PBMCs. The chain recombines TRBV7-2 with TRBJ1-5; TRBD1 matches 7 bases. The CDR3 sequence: CASSPRQGQPQHF. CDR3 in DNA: TGTGCCAGCAGCCCCAGACAGGGCCAGCCCCAGCATTTT.